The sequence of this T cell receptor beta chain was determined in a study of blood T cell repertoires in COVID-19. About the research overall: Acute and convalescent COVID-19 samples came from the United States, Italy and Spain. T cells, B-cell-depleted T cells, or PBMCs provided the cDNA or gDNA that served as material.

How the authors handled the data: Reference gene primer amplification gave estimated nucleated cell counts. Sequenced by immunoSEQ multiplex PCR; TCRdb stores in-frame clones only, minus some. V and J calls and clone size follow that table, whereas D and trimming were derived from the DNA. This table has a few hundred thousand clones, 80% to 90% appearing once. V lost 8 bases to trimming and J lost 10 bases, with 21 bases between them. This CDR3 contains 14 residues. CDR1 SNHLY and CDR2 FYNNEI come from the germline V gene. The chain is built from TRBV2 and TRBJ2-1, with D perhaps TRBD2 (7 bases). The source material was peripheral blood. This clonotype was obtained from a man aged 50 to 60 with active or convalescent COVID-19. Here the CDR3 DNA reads TGTGCCAGCGGTCTTGGCGGGGGCGTAGTGGAGCAGTTCTTC. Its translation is CASGLGGGVVEQFF.